Following are 5 T cell receptor beta chains from one sample sequenced in a study of blood T cell repertoires in COVID-19. Sequenced by immunoSEQ multiplex PCR; TCRdb stores in-frame clones only, minus some. Of under 50,000 clones in the sample, approximately 88% were seen once. Sequences were obtained from peripheral blood. These receptors all come from a man in his fifties or sixties with active COVID-19.

The V gene is TRBV18, the J gene TRBJ1-2; 7 positions agree with TRBD1. Germline lookup yields CDR1 KGHSH and CDR2 LQKENI. This CDR3 contains 15 residues. With 4 bases clipped from V and 6 bases from J, the junction kept 11 bases outside the gene matches. The CDR3 DNA reads as TGTGCCAGCTCACGAGTTCGACAGGGTGACGATGGCTACACCTTC. Translated, it gives CASSRVRQGDDGYTF.

V is TRBV5-1 and J is TRBJ1-4; D is ambiguous. With 2 bases removed from V and 4 bases from J, the gap between germline ends came to 6 bases. CDR3 length equals 13 residues. Germline values: CDR1 SGHRS, CDR2 YFSETQ. The CDR3 loop is CASSFTDNEKLFF. In DNA, the CDR3 is TGCGCCAGCAGCTTTACAGATAATGAAAAACTGTTTTTT.

J is TRBJ1-2 and V is TRBV4-1; 7 nucleotides match TRBD1. The germline V gene encodes CDR1 MGHRA and CDR2 YSYEKL. There are 18 residues in the CDR3. V dropped 1 base and J dropped 1; count of bases not matched to a gene: 12. The CDR3 DNA sequence: TGCGCCAGCAGCCAAGGGCTCGGGACAGAGGCCTTTAACTATGGCTACACCTTC. Protein: CASSQGLGTEAFNYGYTF.

This chain joins TRBV9 and TRBJ2-3, with 8 bases identical to TRBD1. Unmatched junction bases numbered 9, after V lost 0 bases and J lost 0 bases. The CDR3 is 18 amino acids. Germline CDR1 is SGDLS and CDR2 is YYNGEE. The CDR3 DNA sequence: TGTGCCAGCAGCGTAGTGGACAGGGCTCCTTCTAGCACAGATACGCAGTATTTT. Translated: CASSVVDRAPSSTDTQYF.

J is TRBJ1-5 and V is TRBV2, with 7 bases matching TRBD1. Trimming cost V 5 bases and J 5 bases; bases outside gene matches: 6. The CDR3 sequence is 14 residues long. Germline values: CDR1 SNHLY, CDR2 FYNNEI. CDR3 amino acids: CASSSQGTHQPQHF. The CDR3 region has the DNA TGTGCCAGCAGTTCACAGGGGACCCATCAGCCCCAGCATTTT.